Below are 25 T cell receptor beta chains sequenced from a single sample in a study of Tregs in tolerant kidney transplant recipients. Method: immunoSEQ multiplex PCR; TCRdb's copy keeps in-frame clones and lacks some. Its table lists about 30,000 clones. Source: CD8+ T cells from blood, taken before the transplant. The source of these receptors is a human donor who received a combined kidney and bone marrow transplant.

Details on this clone: Sequencing ends 3 residues short of the CDR3 end; the germline J gene provides the rest. V is TRBV20-1 and J is TRBJ2-3; 9 nucleotides agree with TRBD1. The CDR3 contains 15 residues. Germline values: CDR1 DFQATT, CDR2 SNEGSKA (reference sequence). Trimming cost V 6 bases and J 0 bases; bases outside gene matches: 7. The CDR3 spells CSATHRGPSTDTQYF. The part of the CDR3 DNA that was read is TGCAGTGCAACTCACAGGGGGCCAAGCACAGATACG.

A note on this clone: The read ends 3 residues shy of where the CDR3 ends; the end is completed using the germline J gene. V is TRBV11-3 and J is TRBJ2-4, with D tentatively TRBD2 (6 bases). Trimming cost V 4 bases and J 0 bases, with 7 bases left between them. The CDR3 runs to 14 residues. The V gene's germline CDR1 is SGHNT and CDR2 YENEEA. The chain's CDR3 is CASSSSEAKNIQYF. CDR3 bases read: TGTGCCAGCAGCTCTAGCGAAGCCAAAAACATT.

About this clone: Sequencing ends 3 residues short of the CDR3 end; the germline J gene provides the rest. The chain recombines TRBV29-1 with TRBJ2-1; 7 bases fit TRBD1. V shed 0 bases, J shed 2 bases, and the junction held 4 bases outside the gene matches. CDR1 is SQVTM and CDR2 is ANQGSEA in the germline V gene. CDR3 length: 15 residues. The CDR3 reads CSVEENRGPYNEQFF. The CDR3 DNA, read in part, is TGCAGCGTTGAAGAAAACAGGGGCCCCTACAATGAG.

As regards this clone: The read terminates 3 residues ahead of where the CDR3 ends, so the germline J gene completes it. The chain combines TRBV6-1 with TRBJ1-5; 9 bases match TRBD1. V trimming: 3 bases; J trimming: 0 bases; junction bases outside the gene matches: 3. Germline CDR1 MNHNS, CDR2 SASEGT. The CDR3 is 16 amino acids. The CDR3 bases that were read are TGTGCCAGCAGTGATGGGACAGGGCGTAGCAATCAGCCC. It yields the protein CASSDGTGRSNQP. From start to end, the CDR3 is CASSDGTGRSNQPQHF.

Worth noting for this clone: The read ends 3 residues before the CDR3 terminus; that terminus is restored from the germline J gene. This sequence joins TRBV13 and TRBJ2-5; TRBD1 matches at 8 bases. CDR3 length equals 15 residues. Unmatched junction bases numbered 6, after V lost 2 bases and J lost 4 bases. Germline CDR1 reads PRHDT; CDR2 reads FYEKMQ (reference sequence). The sequenced part of the CDR3 DNA is TGTGCCAGCAGCTTACCAGAACAGGGGGTAGAGACC. Residues: CASSLPEQGVET. Given in full, the CDR3 is CASSLPEQGVETQYF.

As regards this clone: The read gets to within 3 residues of the CDR3 end, and the germline J gene fills in the rest. The J gene is TRBJ2-1, the V gene TRBV19; D gene unclear. The CDR3 covers 14 residues. Germline CDR1 LNHDA, CDR2 SQIVND (reference sequence). V lost 5 bases to trimming and J lost 5 bases, with 13 bases between them. The CDR3 loop is CASSVRSIHNEQFF. CDR3 bases read: TGTGCCAGTAGTGTCCGCAGTATCCACAATGAG.

In regard to this clone: From the germline J gene comes the end of the CDR3, since the read stops 3 residues before it. The V call is TRBV7-9, the J call TRBJ2-2; 9 bases fit TRBD2. The trim removed 5 bases at V and 2 bases at J, leaving 3 bases unmatched. Germline V CDR1 and CDR2: SEHNR, FQNEAQ (reference sequence). The CDR3 has 15 residues. The part of the CDR3 DNA that was read is TGTGCCAGCAGCCCTAGCGGGACTAACACCGGGGAG. It is translated as CASSPSGTNTGE. Given in full, the CDR3 is CASSPSGTNTGELFF. Together with reference TRBV7-9 and TRBJ2-2, the CDR3 gives the full variable domain: DTGVSQNPRHKITKRGQNVTFRCDPISEHNRLYWYRQTLGQGPEFLTYFQNEAQLEKSRLLSDRFSAERPKGSFSTLEIQRTEQGDSAMYLCASSPSGTNTGELFFGEGSRLTVL.

This CDR3 reads CSASPRGSSYNEQFF. The CDR3 DNA, read in part, is TGCAGTGCCTCCCCGAGGGGTAGCTCCTACAATGAG. The chain employs TRBV20-1 and TRBJ2-1; D is tentatively TRBD1 or TRBD2 (5 bases each). The CDR3 end lies 3 residues beyond the end of the read and is filled in from the germline J gene. Germline CDR1 and CDR2: DFQATT and SNEGSKA (reference sequence). Between the trimmed V and J ends, which lost 6 bases and 0 bases, there was a span of 15 bases. The CDR3 has 15 residues.

As for this clone: The CDR3 end lies 3 residues beyond the end of the read and is filled in from the germline J gene. J is TRBJ2-7 and V is TRBV19; 11 bases fit TRBD1. After removal of 11 bases from V and 2 bases from J, the junction contained 5 bases not matched to a gene. The CDR3 sequence is 13 residues long. Per the germline V gene, CDR1 is LNHDA and CDR2 is SQIVND (reference sequence). This chain's CDR3 is CASGQGATYEQYF. The sequenced part of the CDR3 DNA is TGTGCCTCCGGACAGGGGGCTACCTACGAG. Full variable domain (remainder filled in from reference TRBV19 and TRBJ2-7): DGGITQSPKYLFRKEGQNVTLSCEQNLNHDAMYWYRQDPGQGLRLIYYSQIVNDFQKGDIAEGYSVSREKKESFPLTVTSAQKNPTAFYLCASGQGATYEQYFGPGTRLTVT.

On this clone: At one end, the junction sequence differs from germline, possibly due to a read error. The missing CDR3 end, 3 residues past where the read stops, is filled in from the germline J gene. The rearrangement uses TRBV4-2 and TRBJ1-1; a possible D gene is TRBD1 (5 bases). Germline V gene data show CDR1 as LGHNA and CDR2 as YNFKEQ. This CDR3 has 14 amino acids. The CDR3 bases that were read are TGTGCCAGCAGCCATCTACCAGGGAACTCTGAA. Amino acids: CASSHLPGNSE. The complete CDR3 protein is CASSHLPGNSEAFF.

With regard to this clone: The read falls 3 residues short of the CDR3 end, and the missing part is taken from the germline J gene. The chain combines TRBV19 with TRBJ2-3, with TRBD1 identical over 7 bases. The J segment lost 2 bases and the V segment lost 4 bases, leaving 9 bases of the junction unmatched. The CDR3 sequence is 16 residues long. The V gene's germline CDR1 is LNHDA and CDR2 SQIVND (reference sequence). Here the CDR3 reads CASSTWTGQDTDTQYF. The covered CDR3 bases are TGTGCCAGTAGTACCTGGACAGGTCAGGACACAGATACG.

To note about this clone: The read finishes 3 residues shy of the CDR3 end, and the germline J gene is used to complete it. The chain is built from TRBV2 and TRBJ2-1; a weak D match, TRBD1 (6 bases). The CDR3 sequence is 14 residues long. CDR1 SNHLY and CDR2 FYNNEI come from the germline V gene. The ends were cut back, 5 bases at V and 4 bases at J, with 12 bases in the middle. CDR3 in amino acids: CASSIQGSYNEQFF. The sequenced CDR3 bases are TGTGCCAGCAGTATACAGGGATCATACAATGAG.

On this clone: The read terminates 3 residues ahead of where the CDR3 ends, so the germline J gene completes it. The rearrangement joins TRBV5-4 to TRBJ2-5; 7 bases line up with TRBD1. Germline-derived CDR1 and CDR2 are SGHNT and YYREEE (reference sequence). V shed 4 bases, J shed 4 bases, and the junction held 7 bases outside the gene matches. This CDR3 contains 14 residues. The covered CDR3 bases are TGTGCCAGCAGCCTCGGACAGGCCCCAGAGACC. It translates to CASSLGQAPET. The CDR3, in full, reads CASSLGQAPETQYF.

Note on this clone: Coverage ceases 3 residues before the CDR3 finishes, and the germline J gene fills in the end. The gene calls are TRBV7-9 and TRBJ1-5, with 7 bases that match TRBD1. Germline V gene lookup returns CDR1 SEHNR and CDR2 FQNEAQ (reference sequence). V shed 1 base, J shed 7 bases, and the junction held 4 bases outside the gene matches. This CDR3 region has 14 residues. CDR3 DNA, as far as it was read: TGTGCCAGCAGCTTAGGGCAGGGGGGCCAGCCC. This translates into CASSLGQGGQP. The full CDR3 is CASSLGQGGQPQHF. The full variable domain, rest sourced from reference TRBV7-9 and TRBJ1-5, is DTGVSQNPRHKITKRGQNVTFRCDPISEHNRLYWYRQTLGQGPEFLTYFQNEAQLEKSRLLSDRFSAERPKGSFSTLEIQRTEQGDSAMYLCASSLGQGGQPQHFGDGTRLSIL.

As for this clone: The read ends 3 residues before the CDR3 terminus; that terminus is restored from the germline J gene. This chain links TRBV2 with TRBJ1-3; tentative D call: TRBD1 (6 bases). This CDR3 has 16 residues. Germline values: CDR1 SNHLY, CDR2 FYNNEI. Trimming left V 3 bases short and J 3 bases short, with 15 bases between. This chain's CDR3 is CASSDNDRLFGNTIYF. The part of the CDR3 DNA that was read is TGTGCCAGCAGTGACAATGACAGGCTATTTGGAAACACC.

As concerns this clone: The read is 3 residues too short to cover the CDR3 end, so that end is filled in from the germline J gene. J is TRBJ2-7 and V is TRBV5-1; TRBD2 agrees at 9 bases. The length of the CDR3 is 14 residues. The V segment lost 5 bases and the J segment 4 bases; nucleotides outside the gene matches: 7. Germline V lookup: CDR1 SGHRS, CDR2 YFSETQ. The covered CDR3 bases are TGCGCCAGCAGGGGCTTAGCGGGGGTGTACGAG. Amino acids: CASRGLAGVYE. The complete CDR3 reads CASRGLAGVYEQYF.

Regarding this clone: The sequence runs out 3 residues before the end of the CDR3; the remainder is reconstructed from the germline J gene. The V call is TRBV9, the J call TRBJ2-1; 8 positions agree with TRBD2. The CDR3 has 15 amino acids. V lost 3 bases, J lost 3 bases, and 5 bases stayed unmatched. The germline V gene encodes CDR1 SGDLS and CDR2 YYNGEE. The CDR3 DNA, read in part, is TGTGCCAGCAGCGCCCCCGGGACTAGCTACAATGAG. As protein: CASSAPGTSYNE. The whole CDR3 region reads CASSAPGTSYNEQFF.

About this clone: The read ends 3 residues early relative to the CDR3; the germline J gene fills the gap. This chain connects TRBV5-4 to TRBJ2-7, with no clear D. Trimming cost V 0 bases and J 1 base, with 5 bases left between them. Germline-derived CDR1 and CDR2 are SGHNT and YYREEE (reference sequence). This CDR3 is built from 13 residues. The CDR3 loop is CASSLGSSYEQYF. The CDR3 bases that were read are TGTGCCAGCAGCTTGGGCAGTTCCTACGAG. Full variable domain (remainder filled in from reference TRBV5-4 and TRBJ2-7): ETGVTQSPTHLIKTRGQQVTLRCSSQSGHNTVSWYQQALGQGPQFIFQYYREEENGRGNFPPRFSGLQFPNYSSELNVNALELDDSALYLCASSLGSSYEQYFGPGTRLTVT.

To note about this clone: The read ends 3 residues before the CDR3 terminus; that terminus is restored from the germline J gene. The chain couples TRBV7-8 to TRBJ2-1, with D unclear. The germline V gene has CDR1 SGHVS and CDR2 FQNEAQ. This CDR3 has 16 residues. Deletions cut 0 bases from V and 4 bases from J, with 13 bases between. CDR3 residues: CASSLAHTLGYNEQFF. CDR3 DNA, as far as it was read: TGTGCCAGCAGCTTAGCACACACACTCGGGTACAATGAG.

About this clone: Read data end 3 residues before the CDR3 end; the end is taken from the germline J gene. The J gene is TRBJ2-7, the V gene TRBV29-1; possibly TRBD2 for D (5 bases). Germline assignment: CDR1 SQVTM and CDR2 ANQGSEA. With 6 bases removed from V and 3 bases from J, the gap between germline ends came to 9 bases. The CDR3 has 11 amino acids. The CDR3 DNA, read in part, is TGCAGCGTCCTTGAGGGCTACGAG. Its translation: CSVLEGYE. The complete CDR3 protein is CSVLEGYEQYF.

Turning to this clone: Read sequence stops 3 residues before the CDR3 end, and the germline J gene provides the missing end. The V and J genes are TRBV5-5 and TRBJ1-4; TRBD1 aligns across 8 bases. The CDR3 has 15 residues. Looked up from germline, CDR1 is SGHKS and CDR2 is YYEKEE (reference sequence). V lost 0 bases and J lost 7; bases outside the gene matches: 5. Here the CDR3 reads CASSLEGQGGEKLFF. CDR3 DNA, as far as it was read: TGTGCCAGCAGCTTGGAAGGACAGGGCGGTGAAAAA.

On this clone: The read gets to within 3 residues of the CDR3 end, and the germline J gene fills in the rest. The rearrangement uses TRBV20-1 and TRBJ2-1, with TRBD2 matching 12 bases. The ends lost 5 bases at V and 4 bases at J; junction bases unmatched: 6. The CDR3 contains 15 residues. CDR1 DFQATT and CDR2 SNEGSKA come from the germline V gene (reference sequence). Incomplete CDR3 DNA: TGCAGTGCTCCCGGGACTAGCGGGCGATACAATGAG. It is translated as CSAPGTSGRYNE. The whole CDR3 is CSAPGTSGRYNEQFF.

With regard to this clone: The CDR3 is cut off 3 residues early in the read; its end comes from the germline J gene. This chain joins TRBV5-1 and TRBJ2-3; TRBD2 aligns across 8 bases. The CDR3 contains 14 residues. The germline V gene has CDR1 SGHRS and CDR2 YFSETQ. Trimming at V came to 7 bases and at J to 6 bases, leaving 10 bases not matched to a gene. CDR3 DNA (partial): TGCGCCAGCGGCCTGGGACTAGGAGAGGATACG. Amino acids: CASGLGLGEDT. The whole CDR3 region reads CASGLGLGEDTQYF.

In regard to this clone: The read is 3 residues too short to cover the CDR3 end, so that end is filled in from the germline J gene. The genes are TRBV19 and TRBJ2-1; D is unclear. Germline loops: CDR1 LNHDA, CDR2 SQIVND (reference sequence). This CDR3 has 14 residues. V shed 2 bases and J shed 3 bases, with 8 bases lying between them. Incomplete CDR3 DNA: TGTGCCAGTAGTATACTAACGAACTACAATGAG. Amino acids: CASSILTNYNE. The entire CDR3 protein reads CASSILTNYNEQFF.

To note about this clone: The read comes to an end 3 residues before the CDR3 does, leaving the germline J gene to fill in the end. This chain links TRBV19 with TRBJ2-7; D gene unclear. From germline, CDR1 is LNHDA and CDR2 SQIVND (reference sequence). This CDR3 spans 13 amino acids. Deletions cut 9 bases from V and 2 bases from J, with 14 bases between. The covered CDR3 bases are TGTGCCAGCGCCGACCTAGGAACCTACGAG. This encodes CASADLGTYE. The CDR3, in full, reads CASADLGTYEQYF.